The present entry profiles one TCR beta chain with its context. Given a much more abundant clone one base away, this may be a read error. The data are from a study of breast tumors, draining lymph nodes, adjacent tissues. V trimming: 2 bases; J trimming: 5 bases; junction bases outside the gene matches: 16. The CDR3 contains 19 residues. Germline-derived CDR1 and CDR2 are SGHTA and FQGNSA. MiXCR, applied by TCRdb to the multiplex PCR reads, yields one record per CDR3 protein. The sample includes about 180,000 distinct CDR3 sequences, 30% to 35% of them seen just once. Samples came from axillary lymph nodes draining the breast cancer.

Sequences were obtained from axillary lymph node tissue. This sequence joins TRBV7-2 and TRBJ2-1, with 9 bases aligning to TRBD2. The source of this sequence is a female donor with breast cancer. Some clones in this sample may be carry-over from other donors' samples. CDR3 amino acids: CASSLLPQSSGGTHNEQFF. For the CDR3, the DNA is TGTGCCAGCAGCTTACTCCCCCAGTCAAGCGGGGGGACCCACAATGAGCAGTTCTTC.